Sequencing of this TCR beta chain was carried out in a study of neurological immune-mediated disorders. It was by 5'RACE with 10-nucleotide random UMIs that the cDNA was made. Using its own MiXCR run on the 5' RACE reads, TCRdb lists one record per CDR3 protein. The sample includes 70,000 to 95,000 distinct CDR3 sequences, 13% to 15% of them seen just once. The count of this clonotype is one. The junction shows a germline mismatch at one end, possibly a read error. Germline CDR1 reads SGDLS; CDR2 reads YYNGEE. The length of the CDR3 is 14 residues. The V gene is TRBV9, the J gene TRBJ1-6; 7 positions agree with TRBD1. The sequenced material came from PBMCs. This clonotype originated in a woman aged 50 to 65 in good health. CDR3 coding DNA: TGTGCCAGCAGCGTAGCGGGACAGTATTCACCCCTCCAATTT. Translated, it gives CASSVAGQYSPLQF.